These 20 T cell receptor beta chains were all obtained from the same sample, sequenced in a study of T-cell memory formation after mild COVID-19. TCRdb called the 5' RACE reads again in MiXCR, with one record for every CDR3 protein. The sample shows nearly 350,000 distinct CDR3 sequences, 10% to 15% of them seen only once. Source material: PBMCs or a T cell subset sorted from them (not recorded which). All receptors come from a man aged 18 to 29 who had mild COVID-19 (a few samples of this study predate the infection). Cell type and time point are not known.

This clonotype came up a few times. The rearrangement joins TRBV6-5 to TRBJ2-1, with 8 positions matching TRBD2. The CDR3 sequence is 16 residues long. J lost 3 bases, V lost 0 bases, and 4 bases had no gene match. Germline V lookup: CDR1 MNHEY, CDR2 SVGAGI. The CDR3 sequence: CASSYSPGGVYNEQFF. The CDR3 region has the DNA TGTGCCAGCAGTTACTCTCCCGGGGGGGTCTACAATGAGCAGTTCTTC.

The chain employs TRBV12-3 or TRBV12-4 and TRBJ1-2, with D possibly TRBD1 on 5 matching bases. CDR3 length: 13 amino acids. Trimming shortened V by 5 bases and J by 4 bases, and 11 bases separated the two germline ends. The CDR3 region has the DNA TGTGCCAGCAGTACCAGGGACGGCTATGGCTACACCTTC. Encoded protein: CASSTRDGYGYTF.

The gene calls are TRBV20-1 and TRBJ2-5; TRBD1 is a possible D gene (5 bases). The CDR3 covers 13 residues. V lost 7 bases and J lost 1, with 13 bases in between. The germline V gene encodes CDR1 DFQATT and CDR2 SNEGSKA (reference sequence). CDR3 amino acids: CSGINRFQETQYF. The CDR3 region has the DNA TGCAGTGGTATAAACAGGTTCCAAGAGACCCAGTACTTC.

This clonotype was counted ten times or more. This chain connects TRBV5-1 to TRBJ2-5; 8 bases match TRBD1. The CDR3 covers 15 residues. Germline CDR1 reads SGHRS; CDR2 reads YFSETQ. The V gene end was trimmed by 5 bases and the J gene end by 1 base; junction bases not matched to a gene: 7. The CDR3 reads CASRVGTGPQETQYF. The CDR3 bases are TGCGCCAGCAGAGTAGGGACAGGCCCCCAAGAGACCCAGTACTTC.

The chain couples TRBV6-4 to TRBJ2-2, with 10 bases matching TRBD1. CDR1 MRHNA and CDR2 SNTAGT come from the germline V gene. With V trimmed by 2 bases and J by 6 bases, 3 bases remained unmatched. CDR3 length: 15 residues. The CDR3 nucleotides read TGTGCCAGCAGTGACAAGACAGGGGGCCCCGGGGAGCTGTTTTTT. Translated, it gives CASSDKTGGPGELFF.

The V call is TRBV9, the J call TRBJ2-3, with 7 bases that match TRBD2. Looked up from germline, CDR1 is SGDLS and CDR2 is YYNGEE. CDR3 length: 15 amino acids. The trim removed 3 bases at V and 2 bases at J, leaving 6 bases unmatched. The CDR3 loop is CASSDGGSYTDTQYF. The CDR3 DNA sequence: TGTGCCAGCAGCGATGGCGGGAGTTACACAGATACGCAGTATTTT.

The chain couples TRBV7-3 to TRBJ2-2; possibly TRBD2 for D (5 bases). V was clipped by 5 bases and J by 5 bases, with 18 bases between them. The CDR3 has 16 residues. The V gene's germline CDR1 is SGHTA and CDR2 FQGTGA. The CDR3, as DNA: TGTGCCAGCAGCCCGACCCCAGCTAGCAGAACCGGGGAGCTGTTTTTT. It is translated as CASSPTPASRTGELFF.

This sequence joins TRBV24-1 and TRBJ2-3, with D unresolved. CDR1 is KGHDR and CDR2 is SFDVKD in the germline V gene. The CDR3 covers 15 residues. With 4 bases removed from V and 5 bases from J, the gap between germline ends came to 15 bases. CDR3 region: CATSDPGTVGDTQYF. The CDR3 DNA is TGTGCCACCAGTGACCCCGGTACGGTAGGAGATACGCAGTATTTT.

In its sample, this clonotype was seen many times. The chain employs TRBV20-1 and TRBJ1-5, with D tentatively TRBD1 (5 bases). The CDR3 spans 12 residues. The germline V gene encodes CDR1 DFQATT and CDR2 SNEGSKA (reference sequence). V was trimmed by 2 bases and J by 7 bases, leaving 9 bases between them. The DNA of the CDR3 is TGCAGTGCTAGATATGGGGCCCAGCCCCAGCATTTT. Protein product: CSARYGAQPQHF.

This clonotype has only a few counts. The chain has TRBV7-7 and TRBJ2-7; 9 nucleotides line up with TRBD1. Losses at the gene ends were 5 bases for V and 2 bases for J; bases not matched to a gene: 7. The CDR3 runs to 15 residues. The V gene's germline CDR1 is SSHAT and CDR2 FNYEAQ (reference sequence). CDR3 protein: CASSVGQGPTYEQYF. The DNA of the CDR3 is TGTGCCAGCAGCGTGGGACAGGGTCCCACCTACGAGCAGTACTTC.

This clonotype was found many times. The chain combines TRBV6-2 or TRBV6-3 with TRBJ2-5; no definite D call. CDR1 and CDR2 from the germline V gene are MNHEY and SVGEGT. The CDR3 length is 13 residues. Between the trimmed V and J ends, which lost 8 bases and 5 bases, there was a span of 15 bases. CDR3 in amino acids: CASSLVSWETQYF. In DNA, the CDR3 is TGTGCCAGCTCATTGGTCTCCTGGGAGACCCAGTACTTC.

In its sample, this clonotype was seen a few times. This rearrangement joins TRBV2 to TRBJ1-1; D is possibly TRBD1 (6 bases). The CDR3 is 13 residues long. The germline V gene encodes CDR1 SNHLY and CDR2 FYNNEI. The CDR3 DNA sequence: TGTGTTGCCGGGGGGCGGGGGAACACTGAAGCTTTCTTT. Translating it yields CVAGGRGNTEAFF.

This clonotype appeared a few times. The V and J genes are TRBV20-1 and TRBJ2-3; tentative D call: TRBD1 (5 bases). Germline values: CDR1 DFQATT, CDR2 SNEGSKA (reference sequence). This CDR3 region has 13 residues. The V gene lost 0 bases and the J gene lost 5 bases, with 9 bases spanning the gap. CDR3 in amino acids: CSARDTTVDTQYF. CDR3 nucleotide sequence: TGCAGTGCTAGAGATACGACAGTAGATACGCAGTATTTT.

This clonotype was counted many times. The chain employs TRBV7-8 and TRBJ1-5, with no clear D. From germline, CDR1 is SGHVS and CDR2 FQNEAQ. Trimming took off 5 bases at V and 5 bases at J, with 10 bases between the two ends. This CDR3 region has 13 residues. CDR3 nucleotide sequence: TGTGCCAGCAGCCCCCAGAGCGATCAGCCCCAGCATTTT. Its protein is CASSPQSDQPQHF.

The chain couples TRBV24-1 to TRBJ2-3; TRBD1 matches at 10 bases. Germline V lookup: CDR1 KGHDR, CDR2 SFDVKD. V gave up 5 bases and J gave up 5 bases; unmatched junction bases: 15. The CDR3 is made up of 18 amino acids. CDR3 coding DNA: TGTGCCACCAGTGCCGCGAGGCCGACAGGGGGCCGGGTAGATACGCAGTATTTT. It specifies CATSAARPTGGRVDTQYF.

There are a few counts of this clonotype. The gene calls are TRBV5-1 and TRBJ2-1, with 7 positions matching TRBD2. Per the germline V gene, CDR1 is SGHRS and CDR2 is YFSETQ. V lost 5 bases and J lost 4; bases outside the gene matches: 9. This CDR3 is built from 15 residues. DNA of the CDR3: TGCGCCAGCAGGCTTGGAGGTAGCGGGTACAATGAGCAGTTCTTC. Protein product: CASRLGGSGYNEQFF.

The rearrangement uses TRBV4-3 and TRBJ2-1; D uncertain. Germline V gene sequence: CDR1 LGHNA, CDR2 YSLEER. This CDR3 has 13 amino acids. With 4 bases removed from V and 4 bases from J, the gap between germline ends came to 8 bases. This chain's CDR3 is CASSPQPYNEQFF. DNA of the CDR3: TGCGCCAGCAGCCCACAGCCGTACAATGAGCAGTTCTTC.

In DNA form, the CDR3 reads TGTGCCAGCAGTGAAGTGGCAGGCCGTGGAGGACGCTCTGGAAACACCATATATTTT. Translated, it gives CASSEVAGRGGRSGNTIYF. The chain recombines TRBV2 with TRBJ1-3; no reliable D call. V dropped 1 base and J dropped 0 bases, with 19 bases sitting between them. This CDR3 has 19 residues. Germline V lookup: CDR1 SNHLY, CDR2 FYNNEI.

This clonotype was counted many times. This chain links TRBV3-1 with TRBJ2-7, with 11 positions matching TRBD2. CDR3 length: 15 residues. Germline V CDR1 and CDR2: LGHDT, YNNKEL (reference sequence). J lost 0 bases, V lost 5 bases, and 3 bases had no gene match. Here the CDR3 DNA reads TGTGCCAGCAGCACCGGGACTAGCGGCTCCTACGAGCAGTACTTC. Its translation: CASSTGTSGSYEQYF.

The chain has TRBV7-6 and TRBJ1-1; D call uncertain. V gave up 1 base and J gave up 3 bases, with 12 bases separating them. From germline, CDR1 is SGHVS and CDR2 FNYEAQ. CDR3 length: 15 residues. The CDR3 coding sequence is TGTGCCAGCAGCTTAGATGACGGCGGCTACACTGAAGCTTTCTTT. As protein: CASSLDDGGYTEAFF. Looking up the rest from reference TRBV7-6 and TRBJ1-1 gives the full variable domain: GAGVSQSPRYKVTKRGQDVALRCDPISGHVSLYWYRQALGQGPEFLTYFNYEAQQDKSGLPNDRFSAERPEGSISTLTIQRTEQRDSAMYRCASSLDDGGYTEAFFGQGTRLTVV.